The TCR beta chain under discussion was sequenced for a study of cytomegalovirus exposure and HLA in healthy donors. Study summary: Unique TCR beta sequences numbering 120 million or so came from 150 million to 200 million T cells in an earlier analysis.

Overall study findings and caveats: A reported reduction in N-insertions relative to the roughly 710-donor mean was seen in an Asian-associated ancestry cluster in a later analysis.

Points on this clone: Its target is unknown.

PCR involved 60 Vbeta and 13 Jbeta primers. Here immunoSEQ multiplex PCR was the method, and the copy in TCRdb shows in-frame clones only, minus some. The repertoire holds approximately 160,000 clones, with around 80% as singletons. The V gene end was trimmed by 2 bases and the J gene end by 2 bases; junction bases not matched to a gene: 3. This CDR3 comprises 14 residues. CDR1 and CDR2 (germline): MNHEY, SVGAGI. Sequences were obtained from PBMCs. The V and J genes are TRBV6-5 and TRBJ2-7, with 7 bases identical to TRBD2. The TCR comes from a human donor in good health. The CDR3 DNA reads TGTGCCAGCAGTTACGGCGGGGGAACCTACGAGCAGTACTTC. Protein product: CASSYGGGTYEQYF.